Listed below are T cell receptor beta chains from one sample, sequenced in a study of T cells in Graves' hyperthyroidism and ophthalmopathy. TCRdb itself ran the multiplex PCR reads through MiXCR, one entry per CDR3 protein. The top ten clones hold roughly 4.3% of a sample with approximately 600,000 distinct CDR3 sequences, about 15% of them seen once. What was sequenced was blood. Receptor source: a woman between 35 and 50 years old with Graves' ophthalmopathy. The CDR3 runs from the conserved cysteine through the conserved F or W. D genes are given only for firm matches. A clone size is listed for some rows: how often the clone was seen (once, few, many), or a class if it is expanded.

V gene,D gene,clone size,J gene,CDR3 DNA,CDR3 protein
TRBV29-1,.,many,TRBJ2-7,TGCAGCGCTCAAAGGGGTACTGGCGCCTACGAGCAGTACTTC,CSAQRGTGAYEQYF
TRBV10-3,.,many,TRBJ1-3,TGTGCCATCACCCCACAGGGTAACGGAAACACCATATATTTT,CAITPQGNGNTIYF
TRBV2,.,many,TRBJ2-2,TGTGCCACCTCTCTGGGGGCGGCGACCGGGGAGCTGTTTTTT,CATSLGAATGELFF
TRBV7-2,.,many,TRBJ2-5,TGTGCCAGCAGCCTAGGGTTGGAGACCCAGTACTTC,CASSLGLETQYF
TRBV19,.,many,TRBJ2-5,TGTGCCAGTAGTGGATTGAGAGGGGCGAACGGGGAGACCCAGTACTTC,CASSGLRGANGETQYF
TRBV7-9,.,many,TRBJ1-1,TGTGCCAGCAGCTTATCTCAGCTTCACACTGAAGCTTTCTTT,CASSLSQLHTEAFF
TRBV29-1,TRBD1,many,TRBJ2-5,TGCAGCGTTGCGGGGACAGGGGAAGAGACCCAGTACTTC,CSVAGTGEETQYF
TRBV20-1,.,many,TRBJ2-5,TGCAGTGCGGTCGGGTCCCAAGAGACCCAGTACTTC,CSAVGSQETQYF
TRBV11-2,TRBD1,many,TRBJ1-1,TGTGCCAGCAGCCTTGACAGGGTGGGTGAAGCTTTCTTT,CASSLDRVGEAFF
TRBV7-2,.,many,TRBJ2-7,TGTGCCAGCAGCTTAGCGACAGATTACGAGCAGTACTTC,CASSLATDYEQYF
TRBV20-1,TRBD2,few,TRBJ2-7,TGCAGTGCTGCTAGCGGGAGGGACGAGCAGTACTTC,CSAASGRDEQYF
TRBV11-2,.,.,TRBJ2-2,TGTGCCAGCAGCTTAGACCCGACAACCGGGGAGCTGTTTTTT,CASSLDPTTGELFF
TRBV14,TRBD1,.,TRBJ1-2,TGTGCCAGCAGCCTCGATAACAGGGGAGACTACACCTTC,CASSLDNRGDYTF
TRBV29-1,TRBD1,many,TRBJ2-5,TGCAGCGGCGTCACAGGGGTTGGAGAGACCCAGTACTTC,CSGVTGVGETQYF
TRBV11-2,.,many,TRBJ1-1,TGTGCCAGCAGCTTAGTGAGACAGGCGAACACTGAAGCTTTCTTT,CASSLVRQANTEAFF
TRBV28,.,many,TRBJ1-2,TGTGCCAGCAGAGACTGGACAGTTCGGTATGGCTACACCTTC,CASRDWTVRYGYTF
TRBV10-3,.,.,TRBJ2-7,TGTGCCTTCGCCGGTTCACAGGACCCCTACGAGCAGTACTTC,CAFAGSQDPYEQYF
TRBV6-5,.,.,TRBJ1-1,TGTGCCAGCAGTTACCAACAGGGCGTCGGAGCTTTCTTT,CASSYQQGVGAFF
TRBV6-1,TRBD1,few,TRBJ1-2,TGTGCCAGCAGTCCGAACAGGGGGAGAGGTGGCTACACCTTC,CASSPNRGRGGYTF
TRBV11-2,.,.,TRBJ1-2,TGTGCCAGCAGCGTCTCCGGGACCTTTAACTATGGCTACACCTTC,CASSVSGTFNYGYTF
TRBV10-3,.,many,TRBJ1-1,TGTGCCATCAGTGACTCAGGGTATTCGGCTTTCTTT,CAISDSGYSAFF
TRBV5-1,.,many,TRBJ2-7,TGCGCCAGCAGCTTGGACACGGTTACCTACGAGCAGTACTTC,CASSLDTVTYEQYF
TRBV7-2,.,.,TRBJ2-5,TGTGCCAGCAGCTCCCCCCAGACTGGAAAAGAGACCCAGTACTTC,CASSSPQTGKETQYF
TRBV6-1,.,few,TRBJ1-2,TGTGCCAGCAGCGGATCCCAAACCACTTTTAACTATGGCTACACCTTC,CASSGSQTTFNYGYTF
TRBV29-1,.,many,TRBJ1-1,TGCAGCGTTATTGGGAACACTGAAGCTTTCTTT,CSVIGNTEAFF
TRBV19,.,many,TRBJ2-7,TGTGCCAGCGAGGGACCAACCTACGAGCAGTACTTC,CASEGPTYEQYF
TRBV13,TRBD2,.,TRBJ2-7,TGTGCCAGCAGCCCCGGGACTAGCAGCCTCTACGAGCAGTACTTC,CASSPGTSSLYEQYF
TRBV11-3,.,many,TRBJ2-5,TGTGCCAGCAGCGCAGAAGAGACCCAGTACTTC,CASSAEETQYF
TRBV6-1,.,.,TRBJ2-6,TGTGCCAGCAGTGAAGGACGACCACGGGTCCTGACTTTC,CASSEGRPRVLTF
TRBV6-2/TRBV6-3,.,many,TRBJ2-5,TGTGCCAGCAGTTATGGGCTAGGGCACCAAGAGACCCAGTACTTC,CASSYGLGHQETQYF
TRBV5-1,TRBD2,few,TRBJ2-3,TGCGCCAGCAGCTTTGGGGGACTAGCGACAGATACGCAGTATTTT,CASSFGGLATDTQYF
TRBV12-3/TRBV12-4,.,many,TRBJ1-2,TGTGCCAGCAGTCCTCACAACTATGGCTACACCTTC,CASSPHNYGYTF
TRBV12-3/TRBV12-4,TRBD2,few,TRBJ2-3,TGTGCCAGCAGAGGACTAGCGGGATCCGATACGCAGTATTTT,CASRGLAGSDTQYF
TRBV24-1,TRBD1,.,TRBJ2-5,TGTGCCACCGTCCGGGACAGACAAGAGACCCAGTACTTC,CATVRDRQETQYF